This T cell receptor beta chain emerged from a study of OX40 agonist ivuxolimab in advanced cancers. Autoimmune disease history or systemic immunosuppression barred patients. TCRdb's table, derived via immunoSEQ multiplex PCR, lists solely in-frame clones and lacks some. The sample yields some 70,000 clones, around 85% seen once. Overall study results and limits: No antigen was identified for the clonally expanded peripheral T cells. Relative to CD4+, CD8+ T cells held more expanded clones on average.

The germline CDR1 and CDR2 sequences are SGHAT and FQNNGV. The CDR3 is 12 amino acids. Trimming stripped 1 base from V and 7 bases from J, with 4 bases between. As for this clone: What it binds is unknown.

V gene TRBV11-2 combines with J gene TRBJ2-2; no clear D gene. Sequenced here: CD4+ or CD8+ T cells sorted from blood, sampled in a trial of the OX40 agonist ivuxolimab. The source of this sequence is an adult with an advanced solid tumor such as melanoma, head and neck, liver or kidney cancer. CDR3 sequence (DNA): TGTGCCAGCAGCTTAGCTAACGGGGAGCTGTTTTTT. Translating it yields CASSLANGELFF. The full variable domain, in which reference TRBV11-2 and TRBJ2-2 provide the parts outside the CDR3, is EAGVAQSPRYKIIEKRQSVAFWCNPISGHATLYWYQQILGQGPKLLIQFQNNGVVDDSQLPKDRFSAERLKGVDSTLKIQPAKLEDSAVYLCASSLANGELFFGEGSRLTVL.